Shown below are 15 T cell receptor beta chains from a single sample sequenced in a study of blood T cells in healthy people across ages. A second PCR of about 7 to 11 cycles used a sample-barcoded 5' primer and a J-beta primer mix. MiXCR was run by TCRdb on the 5' RACE reads, yielding one entry per CDR3 protein. This sample has over 950,000 distinct CDR3 sequences, with 30% to 40% found just once. Sample: blood. The receptors shown here come from a man aged 18 to 30 in good health.

This clonotype was seen a few times. CDR3 loop: CASSLRVSGDPSTTSSYNSPLHF. CDR3 nucleotides: TGTGCCAGCAGCCTGCGGGTGTCCGGAGACCCCTCGACTACTAGCTCCTATAATTCACCCCTCCACTTT. This rearrangement joins TRBV4-2 to TRBJ1-6; D remains ambiguous. Trimming took 4 bases from V and 0 from J, leaving 31 bases between them. The CDR3 extends over 23 amino acids. Looked up from germline, CDR1 is LGHNA and CDR2 is YNFKEQ.

V is TRBV7-3 and J is TRBJ1-4; D gene uncertain. CDR3 size: 16 residues. The germline V and J ends were trimmed by 2 bases and 0 bases, with 10 bases remaining between them. The germline V gene encodes CDR1 SGHTA and CDR2 FQGTGA. CDR3: CASSLFGPTTNEKLFF. CDR3 nucleotide sequence: TGTGCCAGCAGCTTATTTGGCCCCACAACTAATGAAAAACTGTTTTTT. The complete variable domain, with remaining parts taken from reference TRBV7-3 and TRBJ1-4, reads GAGVSQTPSNKVTEKGKYVELRCDPISGHTALYWYRQSLGQGPEFLIYFQGTGAADDSGLPNDRFFAVRPEGSVSTLKIQRTERGDSAVYLCASSLFGPTTNEKLFFGSGTQLSVL.

This clonotype came up a few times. V usage is TRBV5-1 and J usage is TRBJ1-1, with 7 nucleotides matching TRBD1. The V gene end was trimmed by 3 bases and the J gene end by 4 bases; junction bases not matched to a gene: 6. Germline loops: CDR1 SGHRS, CDR2 YFSETQ. CDR3 length: 14 residues. The CDR3 sequence is CASSSTGQRTEAFF. The CDR3 DNA follows: TGCGCCAGCAGCTCGACAGGGCAGCGCACTGAAGCTTTCTTT.

This chain uses TRBV12-3 or TRBV12-4 with TRBJ1-2; D is unclear. The ends were cut back, 5 bases at V and 4 bases at J, with 11 bases in the middle. This CDR3 region has 13 residues. In nucleotides, the CDR3 is TGTGCCAGCAGTCAAGGACTGCCCTATGGCTACACCTTC. This gives the protein CASSQGLPYGYTF.

A few counts support this clonotype. The chain carries TRBV5-1 and TRBJ2-2; D remains unclear. Germline values: CDR1 SGHRS, CDR2 YFSETQ. This CDR3 is 15 amino acids long. V lost 1 base and J 1 base, leaving 8 bases between the germline ends. The CDR3 here is CASSLRALNTGELFF. Written as DNA, the CDR3 is TGCGCCAGCAGCTTGAGGGCCCTGAACACCGGGGAGCTGTTTTTT.

This sequence joins TRBV4-2 and TRBJ1-2; TRBD1 aligns across 7 bases. Germline loops: CDR1 LGHNA, CDR2 YNFKEQ. The CDR3 length is 14 residues. V shed 3 bases, J shed 5 bases, and the junction held 6 bases outside the gene matches. CDR3 sequence (DNA): TGTGCCAGCAGCCACCCGGACAGGTTTTATGGCTACACCTTC. Protein product: CASSHPDRFYGYTF.

This clonotype turned up a few times. This sequence joins TRBV3-1 and TRBJ1-2; 7 bases agree with TRBD1. The CDR3 consists of 12 residues. Germline-derived CDR1 and CDR2 are LGHDT and YNNKEL (reference sequence). With 11 bases clipped from V and 2 bases from J, the junction kept 5 bases outside the gene matches. The CDR3 DNA reads TGTGCCGGGTCGACAGGGAACTATGGCTACACCTTC. The encoded protein is CAGSTGNYGYTF. Full variable domain (missing parts from reference TRBV3-1 and TRBJ1-2): DTAVSQTPKYLVTQMGNDKSIKCEQNLGHDTMYWYKQDSKKFLKIMFSYNNKELIINETVPNRFSPKSPDKAHLNLHINSLELGDSAVYFCAGSTGNYGYTFGSGTRLTVV.

In this sample, this clonotype turned up a few times. The J gene is TRBJ2-3, the V gene TRBV20-1; D possibly corresponds to TRBD2 (6 bases). The CDR3 contains 13 residues. Germline-derived CDR1 and CDR2 are DFQATT and SNEGSKA (reference sequence). Trimming left V 1 base short and J 7 bases short, with 12 bases between. CDR3 sequence (DNA): TGCAGTGCTAGAGGAACTAGCCCCTATACGCAGTATTTT. Translation gives CSARGTSPYTQYF.

The rearrangement joins TRBV20-1 to TRBJ2-2; either TRBD1 or TRBD2 may supply D (5 bases each). Germline CDR1 DFQATT, CDR2 SNEGSKA (reference sequence). Trimming shortened V by 7 bases and J by 4 bases, and 16 bases separated the two germline ends. The CDR3 length is 14 residues. CDR3 loop: CSVLRDLITGELFF. The DNA of the CDR3 is TGCAGTGTTCTCCGGGACCTTATCACCGGGGAGCTGTTTTTT.

There are a few counts of this clonotype. The V and J genes are TRBV28 and TRBJ1-6, with no clear D. Trimming shortened V by 5 bases and J by 6 bases, and 2 bases separated the two germline ends. Germline CDR1 is MDHEN and CDR2 is SYDVKM. CDR3 length equals 11 residues. Written as DNA, the CDR3 is TGTGCCAGCAGTACTAATTCACCCCTCCACTTT. As protein: CASSTNSPLHF.

This clonotype was detected only a few times. The chain is built from TRBV28 and TRBJ2-5; D uncertain. The CDR3 has 13 amino acids. Looked up from germline, CDR1 is MDHEN and CDR2 is SYDVKM. The germline V and J ends were trimmed by 6 bases and 3 bases, with 11 bases remaining between them. CDR3 residues: CASSLARKETQYF. For the CDR3, the DNA is TGTGCCAGCAGCTTAGCCAGGAAAGAGACCCAGTACTTC.

This clonotype was recorded a few times. The chain recombines TRBV7-9 with TRBJ1-2; 7 nucleotides match TRBD1. Germline lookup yields CDR1 SEHNR and CDR2 FQNEAQ (reference sequence). CDR3 length: 15 residues. The junction had 7 bases not matched to a gene; V was cut back by 1 base and J by 5 bases. CDR3 sequence (DNA): TGTGCCAGCAGCTTAGGCGACAGGGAAGGGTATGGCTACACCTTC. This encodes CASSLGDREGYGYTF.

The V gene is TRBV4-1, the J gene TRBJ2-1; 8 bases match TRBD2. Looked up from germline, CDR1 is MGHRA and CDR2 is YSYEKL. The junction had 3 bases not matched to a gene; V was cut back by 0 bases and J by 5 bases. The CDR3 sequence is 15 residues long. The CDR3 region is CASSQDGGLDNEQFF. CDR3 DNA sequence: TGCGCCAGCAGCCAAGATGGGGGACTAGACAATGAGCAGTTCTTC.

This chain connects TRBV7-9 to TRBJ1-5; tentative D call: TRBD1 (5 bases). The germline gives CDR1 SEHNR, CDR2 FQNEAQ (reference sequence). This CDR3 is built from 15 residues. Trimming shortened V by 0 bases and J by 6 bases, and 12 bases separated the two germline ends. The CDR3: CASSLAQGERQPQHF. The CDR3 DNA reads as TGTGCCAGCAGCTTAGCTCAAGGGGAACGTCAGCCCCAGCATTTT.

The J gene is TRBJ1-1, the V gene TRBV7-9, with 11 nucleotides matching TRBD1. V dropped 6 bases and J dropped 5; count of bases not matched to a gene: 14. The CDR3 is 17 residues long. Germline CDR1 and CDR2: SEHNR and FQNEAQ (reference sequence). The DNA for the CDR3 is TGTGCCAGCAGGGGGGATTTAGGACAGGGGGCGAGGACTGAAGCTTTCTTT. This translates into CASRGDLGQGARTEAFF.